The entry below describes one T cell receptor (beta chain). This sample was taken from a study of shared clonotypes between healthy human individuals. The assay was immunoSEQ multiplex PCR, and TCRdb's table has in-frame clones only and misses some. The data show about 2.4 million clones, with over 85% seen just once and 0.36% held by the top ten. This CDR3 has 15 amino acids. Germline V gives CDR1 SNHLY, CDR2 FYNNEI. V lost 7 bases and J lost 2, with 15 bases in between. This chain uses TRBV2 with TRBJ1-5; D not resolved. This TCR derives from a man between 18 and 35 years old in good health. Some clones in this sample may be carry-over from other donors' samples. Sequencing was performed on naive CD4+ T cells from PBMCs. This sample's subset: CD45RA+ positively selected. As DNA, the CDR3 is TGTGCCAGCAAAATCGTTCCGGGCGGCAATCAGCCCCAGCATTTT. Residues: CASKIVPGGNQPQHF.